This is a list of T cell receptor beta chains from one sample in a study of lymphopenia after photon versus proton radiotherapy. TCRdb keeps only in-frame clones here, not all; method: immunoSEQ multiplex PCR. The table shows some 40,000 clones, with about 93% occurring only once. This specimen consisted of peripheral blood, obtained from a patient treated with photon-based radiotherapy. The receptor source for this set is a man aged 60-69 years with cholangiocarcinoma. The CDR3 runs from the conserved cysteine through the conserved F or W. D genes are given only for firm matches. A row's size may be missing; if present it is once, few, many or a size class.

size,D,V,J,DNA,CDR3
NA,TRBD2,TRBV5-1,TRBJ2-1,TGCGCCAGCATAGCGGGGGAAACCTACAATGAGCAGTTCTTC,CASIAGETYNEQFF
NA,NA,TRBV5-1,TRBJ2-2,TGCGCCAGCAGCTCTGACAGGAAAAACACCGGGGAGCTGTTTTTT,CASSSDRKNTGELFF
NA,TRBD1,TRBV5-1,TRBJ2-3,TGCGCCAGCAGCTTAGACAGGGGGTGGGACACAGATACGCAGTATTTT,CASSLDRGWDTDTQYF
NA,NA,TRBV28,TRBJ2-1,TGTGCCAGCAGCTCTGGACCGGTTGAGCAGTTCTTC,CASSSGPVEQFF
once,NA,TRBV11-3,TRBJ1-3,TGTGCCAGCAGCTGGGAGACAGGCCTCTCTGGAAACACCATATATTTT,CASSWETGLSGNTIYF
NA,NA,TRBV25-1,TRBJ1-2,TGTGCCAGCACTGAGGGGGACTATGGCTACACCTTC,CASTEGDYGYTF
NA,NA,TRBV2,TRBJ1-6,TGTGCCAGCACGAGGGCGGGCTCCTATAATTCACCCCTCCACTTT,CASTRAGSYNSPLHF
NA,NA,TRBV11-3,TRBJ1-1,TGTGCCAGCAGCTTAGGTTGGGGGACGGGAGCTTTCTTT,CASSLGWGTGAFF
once,NA,TRBV11-2,TRBJ2-1,TGTGCCAGCAGCACCGCCGGGGACGCCTACAATGAGCAGTTCTTC,CASSTAGDAYNEQFF
NA,NA,TRBV7-6,TRBJ2-1,TGTGCCAGCAGCTTATCAGGACAGCGCTACAATGAGCAGTTCTTC,CASSLSGQRYNEQFF
NA,NA,TRBV7-8,TRBJ2-4,TGTGCCAGCAGCCCAAAGACGAGACTAGCCAAAAACATTCAGTACTTC,CASSPKTRLAKNIQYF
NA,NA,TRBV28,TRBJ1-1,TGTGCCAGCAGTCTATCAACGTCAGGAGGCACTGAAGCTTTCTTT,CASSLSTSGGTEAFF
NA,NA,TRBV7-2,TRBJ2-1,TGTGCCAGCAGCGCGATAGAGTTTTTCCCGTACAATGAGCAGTTCTTC,CASSAIEFFPYNEQFF
NA,TRBD2,TRBV7-8,TRBJ2-1,TGTGCCAGCAGCAAGACTAGCGGAGGCTCCTACAATGAGCAGTTCTTC,CASSKTSGGSYNEQFF
NA,NA,TRBV7-9,TRBJ2-7,TGTGCCAGCAGCTTAGAGGGCAATAGTGACGAGCAGTACTTC,CASSLEGNSDEQYF
NA,TRBD1,TRBV5-4,TRBJ2-7,TGTGCCAGCAGCTTGGAGGGGGCGCGGGAGCAGTACTTC,CASSLEGAREQYF
NA,NA,TRBV27,TRBJ2-5,TGTGCCAGCAAGGGCCCGGGCGAGACCCAGTACTTC,CASKGPGETQYF
NA,NA,TRBV27,TRBJ1-4,TGTGCCAGCAGTTTTGGGTCGGCTAATGAAAAACTGTTTTTT,CASSFGSANEKLFF
once,NA,TRBV5-6,TRBJ1-1,TGTGCCAGCAGCTTTGGTAGTAACACTGAAGCTTTCTTT,CASSFGSNTEAFF
NA,NA,TRBV27,TRBJ1-2,TGTGCCAGCAGTCCCCGGAGAGGGGAGGGTGGCTACACCTTC,CASSPRRGEGGYTF
NA,TRBD2,TRBV10-3,TRBJ2-7,TGTGCCATCAGTGACGAACTAGCGGGGCTCTACGAGCAGTACTTC,CAISDELAGLYEQYF
NA,TRBD2,TRBV6-5,TRBJ2-7,TGTGCCAGCAGTTACTCGTGGGAGGGCTCCTACGAGCAGTACTTC,CASSYSWEGSYEQYF
NA,NA,TRBV27,TRBJ1-5,TGTGCCAGCAGTTTACGGTGGGATGGTCAGCCCCAGCATTTT,CASSLRWDGQPQHF
NA,TRBD1,TRBV7-6,TRBJ2-1,TGTGCCAGCAACACCGGGACAGCTAACAATGAGCAGTTCTTC,CASNTGTANNEQFF
NA,NA,TRBV27,TRBJ2-6,TGTGCCAGCAGTTTATATCACTCTGGGGCCAACGTCCTGACTTTC,CASSLYHSGANVLTF
NA,TRBD2,TRBV5-1,TRBJ2-1,TGCGCCAGCAGGGGACTAGCGGTGCTTGAGCAGTTCTTC,CASRGLAVLEQFF
NA,NA,TRBV4-1,TRBJ1-5,TGCGCCAGCAGCCAAGAACTAAGTCAGCCCCAGCATTTT,CASSQELSQPQHF
NA,TRBD2,TRBV10-2,TRBJ2-1,TGCGCCAGCAGTGAGGCGGGACTAGCGGGAGTCAATGAGCAGTTCTTC,CASSEAGLAGVNEQFF